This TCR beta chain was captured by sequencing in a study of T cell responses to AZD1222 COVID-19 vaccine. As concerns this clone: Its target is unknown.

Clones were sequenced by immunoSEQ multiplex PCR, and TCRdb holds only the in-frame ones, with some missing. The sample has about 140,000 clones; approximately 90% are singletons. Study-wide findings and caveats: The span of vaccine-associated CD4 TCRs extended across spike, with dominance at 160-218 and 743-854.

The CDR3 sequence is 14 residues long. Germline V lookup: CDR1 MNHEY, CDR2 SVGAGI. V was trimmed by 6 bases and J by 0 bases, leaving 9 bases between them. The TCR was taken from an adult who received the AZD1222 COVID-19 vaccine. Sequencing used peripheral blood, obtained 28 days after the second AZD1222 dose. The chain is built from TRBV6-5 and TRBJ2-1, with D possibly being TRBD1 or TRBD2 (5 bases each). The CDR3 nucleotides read TGTGCCAGCAGGGGGGTAGGCTCCTACAATGAGCAGTTCTTC. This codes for CASRGVGSYNEQFF.